This entry is about one TCR beta chain. Its matching antigen is unknown. These data come from a study of persistence of HIV-infected CD4 T cells. Study-level points and caveats: Within sorted populations, more oligoclonal TCRs accompanied more oligoclonal proviruses. TCR analyses could not target the rare provirus-carrying CMV-responding cells. CMV- and Gag-responding cells had lower TCRbeta richness than CD3/CD28-responding cells.

The immunoSEQ assay was version 4, run in survey mode. Each sample used up to roughly 1 ug genomic DNA diluted to around 10 ng/uL. This table comes from immunoSEQ multiplex PCR, and its TCRdb copy is limited to in-frame clones, with some not included. The sample lists approximately 20,000 clones; about four fifths were seen once. Stimulation used 8 to 10 ug/mL lysate from CMV-infected fibroblasts. Sorting selected CD4+ T cells upregulating both CD40 ligand and CD69. This clonotype was obtained from an adult man with HIV who was CMV-seropositive. Sequences were derived from CD4+ T cells sorted from PBMCs after 18-hour stimulation, sampled from a patient who received antiretroviral therapy.

The CDR3 spells CASSQDRGGNEQFF. DNA for the CDR3: TGTGCCAGCAGCCAAGATCGGGGGGGCAATGAGCAGTTCTTC. The chain recombines TRBV4-2 with TRBJ2-1; 8 nucleotides agree with TRBD2. CDR3 size: 14 residues. The germline V gene encodes CDR1 LGHNA and CDR2 YNFKEQ. Trimming removed 0 bases from V and 6 bases from J; junction bases left unmatched: 1.